The entry that follows covers one TCR beta chain sequence. The antigen is undetermined. Other DNA sequences in this specimen translate into the identical CDR3. Assay: immunoSEQ multiplex PCR; the TCRdb copy retains only in-frame clones and omits some. Of around 1 million clones in the sample, approximately 80% are singletons; the top ten hold roughly 1.5%. These data are taken from a study of shared clonotypes between healthy human individuals. CD45RA-negative memory and CD45RA+ naive subsets were split from the CD4+ cells. Overall study results and limits: Only blood was sampled, and tissue TCR repertoires likely differ from blood ones. Across a few donors, naive CD4 shared about 5%, naive CD8 under 4%, memory CD4 roughly 2.5%, memory CD8 roughly 0.37%.

This CDR3 has 13 residues. Germline V gene sequence: CDR1 MNHEY, CDR2 SMNVEV (reference sequence). V gave up 5 bases and J gave up 3 bases, with 8 bases separating them. The receptor was isolated from a man aged 18 to 29 in good health. Material: memory CD4+ T cells sorted from blood. The sample's subset: CD45RA-negative fraction. This chain joins TRBV27 and TRBJ1-5, with no clear D. The CDR3 loop reads CASSPKDNQPQHF. The DNA of the CDR3 is TGTGCCAGCAGTCCTAAAGACAATCAGCCCCAGCATTTT.